This T cell receptor beta chain comes out of a study of T cell changes during pregnancy in multiple sclerosis. Libraries were prepared by immunoSEQ multiplex PCR; TCRdb keeps only in-frame clonotypes and omits some of them. This table has 65,000 to 85,000 clones, roughly nine tenths appearing once. The V segment lost 6 bases and the J segment 5 bases; nucleotides outside the gene matches: 6. The CDR3 spans 14 residues. The germline V gene has CDR1 MDHEN and CDR2 SYDVKM. This sequence originates from a female donor in good health, enrolled as a control in a pregnancy study. The material was peripheral blood, obtained in the first trimester of pregnancy. The rearrangement uses TRBV28 and TRBJ1-5; 8 bases fit TRBD1. CDR3 protein: CASRGQEGHQPQHF. The CDR3 region has the DNA TGTGCCAGCAGGGGACAGGAGGGTCATCAGCCCCAGCATTTT.